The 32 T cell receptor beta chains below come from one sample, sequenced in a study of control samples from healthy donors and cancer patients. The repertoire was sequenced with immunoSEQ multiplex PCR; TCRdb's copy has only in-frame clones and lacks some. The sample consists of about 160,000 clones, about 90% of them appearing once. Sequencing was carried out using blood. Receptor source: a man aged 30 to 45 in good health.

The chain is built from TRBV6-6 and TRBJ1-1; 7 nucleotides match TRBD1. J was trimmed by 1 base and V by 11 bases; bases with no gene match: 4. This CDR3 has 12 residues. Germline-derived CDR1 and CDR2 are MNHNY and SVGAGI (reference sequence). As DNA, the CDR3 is TGTGCCGGCCGGGACAGGAACACTGAAGCTTTCTTT. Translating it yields CAGRDRNTEAFF.

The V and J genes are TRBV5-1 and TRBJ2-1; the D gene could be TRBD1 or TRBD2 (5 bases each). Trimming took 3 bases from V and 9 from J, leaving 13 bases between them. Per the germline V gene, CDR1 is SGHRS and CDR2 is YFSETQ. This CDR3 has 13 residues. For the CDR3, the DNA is TGCGCCAGCAGCTCCTCGGGGCCAGTTGAGCAGTTCTTC. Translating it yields CASSSSGPVEQFF.

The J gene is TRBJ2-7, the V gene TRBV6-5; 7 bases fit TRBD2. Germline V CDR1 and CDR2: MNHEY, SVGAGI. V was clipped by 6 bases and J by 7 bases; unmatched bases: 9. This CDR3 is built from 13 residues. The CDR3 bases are TGTGCCAGCAGGGAGCAGACTAGCAATGAGCAGTACTTC. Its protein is CASREQTSNEQYF.

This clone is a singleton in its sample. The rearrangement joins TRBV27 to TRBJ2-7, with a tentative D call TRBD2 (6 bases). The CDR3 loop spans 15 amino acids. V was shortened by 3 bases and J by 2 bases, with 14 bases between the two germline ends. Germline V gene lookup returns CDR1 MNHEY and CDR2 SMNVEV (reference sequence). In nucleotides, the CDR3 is TGTGCCAGCAGTTTTGTGGGGGGACGTCCCTACGAGCAGTACTTC. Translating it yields CASSFVGGRPYEQYF.

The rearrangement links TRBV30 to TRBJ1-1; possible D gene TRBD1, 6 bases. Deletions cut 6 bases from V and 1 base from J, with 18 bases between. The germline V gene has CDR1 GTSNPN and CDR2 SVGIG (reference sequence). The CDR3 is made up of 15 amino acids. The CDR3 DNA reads TGTGCCTGTACCCGGGGGCCGGCTCCGAACACTGAAGCTTTCTTT. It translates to CACTRGPAPNTEAFF.

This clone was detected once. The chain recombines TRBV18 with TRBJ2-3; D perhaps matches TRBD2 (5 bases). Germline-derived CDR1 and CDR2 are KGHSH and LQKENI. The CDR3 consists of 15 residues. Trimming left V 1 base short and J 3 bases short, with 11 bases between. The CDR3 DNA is TGTGCCAGCTCACCACGGCGGGTTGGGACAGATACGCAGTATTTT. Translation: CASSPRRVGTDTQYF.

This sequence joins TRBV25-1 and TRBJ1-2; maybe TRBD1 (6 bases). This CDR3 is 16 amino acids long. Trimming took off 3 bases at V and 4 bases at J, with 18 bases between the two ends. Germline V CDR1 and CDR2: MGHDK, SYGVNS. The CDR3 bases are TGTGCCAGCAGTGACCGAGGGGTGGCAGGGGTCTATGGCTACACCTTC. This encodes CASSDRGVAGVYGYTF.

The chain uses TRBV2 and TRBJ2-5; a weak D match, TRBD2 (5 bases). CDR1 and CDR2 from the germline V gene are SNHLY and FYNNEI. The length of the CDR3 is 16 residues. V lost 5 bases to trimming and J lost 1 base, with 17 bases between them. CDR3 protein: CASSPEARGGQETQYF. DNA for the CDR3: TGTGCCAGCAGTCCCGAGGCCCGAGGAGGCCAAGAGACCCAGTACTTC.

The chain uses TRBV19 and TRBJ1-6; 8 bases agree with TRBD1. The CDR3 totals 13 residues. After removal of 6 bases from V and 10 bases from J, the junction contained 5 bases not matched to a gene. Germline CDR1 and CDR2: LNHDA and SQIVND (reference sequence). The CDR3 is CASSGQGDSPLHF. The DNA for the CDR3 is TGTGCCAGTAGCGGACAGGGAGACTCACCCCTCCACTTT.

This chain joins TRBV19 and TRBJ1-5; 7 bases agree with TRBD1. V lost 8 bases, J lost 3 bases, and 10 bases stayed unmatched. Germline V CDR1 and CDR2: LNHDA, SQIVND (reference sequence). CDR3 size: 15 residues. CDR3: CASGRGQPFNQPQHF. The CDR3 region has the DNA TGTGCCAGTGGCCGGGGACAGCCCTTCAATCAGCCCCAGCATTTT.

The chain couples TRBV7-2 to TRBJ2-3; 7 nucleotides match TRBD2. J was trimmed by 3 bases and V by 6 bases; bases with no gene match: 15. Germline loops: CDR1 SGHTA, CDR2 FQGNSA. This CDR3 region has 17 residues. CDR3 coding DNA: TGTGCCAGCAGAGAAGGGTTTGGCGGGGGAGGTACAGATACGCAGTATTTT. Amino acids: CASREGFGGGGTDTQYF.

The CDR3 DNA reads TGTGCCAGCAGCCCCGCGGGCCCATCCTACGAGCAGTACTTC. Protein product: CASSPAGPSYEQYF. This sequence joins TRBV3-1 (or the pseudogene TRBV3-2) and TRBJ2-7; TRBD2 is a possible D gene (5 bases). Germline V lookup: CDR1 LGHDT, CDR2 YNNKEL (reference sequence). V lost 4 bases and J 1 base, leaving 11 bases between the germline ends. The CDR3 length is 14 residues.

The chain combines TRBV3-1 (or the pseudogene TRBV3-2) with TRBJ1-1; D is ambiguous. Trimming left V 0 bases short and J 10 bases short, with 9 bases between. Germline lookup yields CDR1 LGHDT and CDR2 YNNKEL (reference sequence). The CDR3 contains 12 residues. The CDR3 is CASSQDHKGAFF. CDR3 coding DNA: TGTGCCAGCAGCCAAGATCATAAGGGAGCTTTCTTT.

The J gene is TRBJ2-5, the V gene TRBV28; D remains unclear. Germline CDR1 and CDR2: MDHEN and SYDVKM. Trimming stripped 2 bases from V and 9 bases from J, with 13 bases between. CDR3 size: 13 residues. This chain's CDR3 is CASSLTPLGPQYF. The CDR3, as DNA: TGTGCCAGCAGTTTAACACCCCTCGGGCCCCAGTACTTC.

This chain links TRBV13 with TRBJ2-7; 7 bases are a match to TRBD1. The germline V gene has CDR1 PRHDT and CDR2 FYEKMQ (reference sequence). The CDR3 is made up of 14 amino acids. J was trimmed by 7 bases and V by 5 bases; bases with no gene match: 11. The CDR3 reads CASSIRDRGLEQYF. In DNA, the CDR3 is TGTGCCAGCAGCATAAGGGACAGAGGTTTGGAGCAGTACTTC.

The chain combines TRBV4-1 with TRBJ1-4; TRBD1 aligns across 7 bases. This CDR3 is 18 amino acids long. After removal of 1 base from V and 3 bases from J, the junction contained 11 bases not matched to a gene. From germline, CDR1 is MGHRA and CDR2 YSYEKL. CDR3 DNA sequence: TGCGCCAGCAGCCAAGGGGACAGCTTGGGACATCCTAATGAAAAACTGTTTTTT. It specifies CASSQGDSLGHPNEKLFF.

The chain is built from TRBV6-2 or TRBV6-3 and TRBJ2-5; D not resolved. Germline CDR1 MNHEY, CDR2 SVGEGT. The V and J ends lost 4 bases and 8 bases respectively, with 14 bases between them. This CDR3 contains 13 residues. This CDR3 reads CASSLVESATQYF. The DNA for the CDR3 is TGTGCCAGCAGTTTAGTGGAAAGCGCTACCCAGTACTTC.

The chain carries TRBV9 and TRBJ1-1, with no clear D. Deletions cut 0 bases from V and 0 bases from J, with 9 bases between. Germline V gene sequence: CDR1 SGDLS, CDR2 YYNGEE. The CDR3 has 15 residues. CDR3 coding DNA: TGTGCCAGCAGCGTAGCGGCAAACATGAACACTGAAGCTTTCTTT. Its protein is CASSVAANMNTEAFF. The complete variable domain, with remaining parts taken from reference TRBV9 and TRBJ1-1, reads DSGVTQTPKHLITATGQRVTLRCSPRSGDLSVYWYQQSLDQGLQFLIQYYNGEERAKGNILERFSAQQFPDLHSELNLSSLELGDSALYFCASSVAANMNTEAFFGQGTRLTVV.

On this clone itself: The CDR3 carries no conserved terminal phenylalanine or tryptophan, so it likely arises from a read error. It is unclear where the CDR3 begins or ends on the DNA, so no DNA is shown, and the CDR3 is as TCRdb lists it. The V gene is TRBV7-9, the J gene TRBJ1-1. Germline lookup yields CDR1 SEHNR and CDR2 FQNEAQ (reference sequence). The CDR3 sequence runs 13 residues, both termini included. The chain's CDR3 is CASSHPAWAGGRL.

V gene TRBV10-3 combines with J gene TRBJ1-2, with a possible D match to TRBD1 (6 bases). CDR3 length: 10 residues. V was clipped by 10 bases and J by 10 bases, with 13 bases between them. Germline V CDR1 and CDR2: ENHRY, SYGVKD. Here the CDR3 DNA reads TGTGCCACCCGCGGGACATCCTACACCTTC. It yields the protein CATRGTSYTF.

The CDR3 bases are TGTGCCACCAGTGATTTCGGGAGCGAGCAGTACTTC. The encoded protein is CATSDFGSEQYF. V gene TRBV24-1 combines with J gene TRBJ2-7; D may be TRBD2 (6 bases). Per germline, CDR1 KGHDR and CDR2 SFDVKD. V lost 1 base, J lost 6 bases, and 6 bases lay in between. The CDR3 has 12 residues.

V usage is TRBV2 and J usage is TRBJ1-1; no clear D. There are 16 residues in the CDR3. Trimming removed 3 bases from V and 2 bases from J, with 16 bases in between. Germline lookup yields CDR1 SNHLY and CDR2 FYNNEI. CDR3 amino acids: CASSDVGWVGNTEAFF. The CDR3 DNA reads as TGTGCCAGCAGTGACGTCGGGTGGGTGGGAAACACTGAAGCTTTCTTT.

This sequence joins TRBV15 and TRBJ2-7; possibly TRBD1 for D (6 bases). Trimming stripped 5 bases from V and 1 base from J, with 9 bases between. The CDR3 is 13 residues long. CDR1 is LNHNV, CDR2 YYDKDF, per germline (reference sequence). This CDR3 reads CATSLGHSYEQYF. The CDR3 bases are TGTGCCACCAGCCTGGGACATTCCTACGAGCAGTACTTC.

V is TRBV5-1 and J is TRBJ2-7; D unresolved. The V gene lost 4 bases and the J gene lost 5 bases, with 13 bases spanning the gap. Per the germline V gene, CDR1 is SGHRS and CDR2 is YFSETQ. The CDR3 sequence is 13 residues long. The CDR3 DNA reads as TGCGCCAGCAGCCCGACCGGGCGTGACGAGCAGTACTTC. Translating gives CASSPTGRDEQYF.

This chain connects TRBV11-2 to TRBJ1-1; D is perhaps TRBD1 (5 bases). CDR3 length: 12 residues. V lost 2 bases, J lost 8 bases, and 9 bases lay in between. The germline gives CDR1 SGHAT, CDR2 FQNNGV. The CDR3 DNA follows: TGTGCCAGCAGCTTAATAGAGGGGGAAGCTTTCTTT. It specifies CASSLIEGEAFF.

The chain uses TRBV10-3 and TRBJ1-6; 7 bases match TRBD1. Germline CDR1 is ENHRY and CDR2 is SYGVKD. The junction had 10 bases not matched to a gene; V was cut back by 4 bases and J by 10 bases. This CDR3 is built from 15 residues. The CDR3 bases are TGTGCCATCAGTGTAAAGGAGGGGGCCGGGTCACCCCTCCACTTT. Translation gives CAISVKEGAGSPLHF.

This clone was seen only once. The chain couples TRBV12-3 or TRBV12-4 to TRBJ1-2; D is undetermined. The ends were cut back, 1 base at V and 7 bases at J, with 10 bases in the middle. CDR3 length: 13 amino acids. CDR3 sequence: CASSLEGLGGYTF. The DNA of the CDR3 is TGTGCCAGCAGTTTAGAGGGATTAGGTGGCTACACCTTC.

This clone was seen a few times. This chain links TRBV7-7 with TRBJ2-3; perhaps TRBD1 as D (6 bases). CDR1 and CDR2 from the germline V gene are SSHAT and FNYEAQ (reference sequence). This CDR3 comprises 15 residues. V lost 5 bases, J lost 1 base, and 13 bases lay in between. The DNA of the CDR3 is TGTGCCAGCAGCACCGGACAGTCTCGCACAGATACGCAGTATTTT. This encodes CASSTGQSRTDTQYF.

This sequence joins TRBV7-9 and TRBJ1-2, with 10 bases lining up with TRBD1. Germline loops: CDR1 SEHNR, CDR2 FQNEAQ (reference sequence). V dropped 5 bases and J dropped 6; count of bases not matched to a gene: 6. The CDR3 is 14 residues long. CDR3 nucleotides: TGTGCCAGCAGCCAATCAGGGACAGGGGATGGCTACACCTTC. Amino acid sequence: CASSQSGTGDGYTF.

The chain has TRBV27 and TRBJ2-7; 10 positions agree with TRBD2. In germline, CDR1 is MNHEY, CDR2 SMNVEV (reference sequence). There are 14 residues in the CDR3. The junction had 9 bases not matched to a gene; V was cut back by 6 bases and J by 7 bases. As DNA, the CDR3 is TGTGCCAGCAGCCCTCCTAGCGGGAGCAGGGAGCAGTACTTC. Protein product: CASSPPSGSREQYF.

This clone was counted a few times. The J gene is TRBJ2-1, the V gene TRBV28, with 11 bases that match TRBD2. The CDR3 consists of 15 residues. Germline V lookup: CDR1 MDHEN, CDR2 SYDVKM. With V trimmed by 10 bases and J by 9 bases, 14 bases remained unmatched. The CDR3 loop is CATSEIAGGFSEQFF. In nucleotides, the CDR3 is TGTGCCACCTCTGAAATAGCGGGAGGGTTCAGTGAGCAGTTCTTC.

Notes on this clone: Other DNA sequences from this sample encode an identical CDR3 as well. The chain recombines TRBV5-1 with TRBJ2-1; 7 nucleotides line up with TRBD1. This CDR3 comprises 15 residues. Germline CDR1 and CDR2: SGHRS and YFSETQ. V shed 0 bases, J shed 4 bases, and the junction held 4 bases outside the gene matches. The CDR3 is CASSLGGGSYNEQFF. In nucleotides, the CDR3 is TGCGCCAGCAGCTTGGGAGGGGGCAGTTACAATGAGCAGTTCTTC.